This entry lists 32 T cell receptor beta chains sequenced from one sample in a study of early T cells in non-severe SARS-CoV-2 infection. TCRdb reanalysed the 5' RACE reads using MiXCR and keeps one entry per CDR3 protein. The sample includes 65,000 to 85,000 distinct CDR3 sequences, around 10% seen only once; the top ten take roughly 3.8%. Sequencing was done on a sample of whole blood. These receptors came from an adult who was a healthcare worker with PCR-confirmed SARS-CoV-2 infection or an uninfected control (not recorded which).

This clonotype was recorded a few times. The gene calls are TRBV5-6 and TRBJ1-1; D call uncertain. The germline V and J ends were trimmed by 2 bases and 2 bases, with 10 bases remaining between them. Looked up from germline, CDR1 is SGHDT and CDR2 is YYEEEE. The CDR3 totals 14 residues. CDR3 bases: TGTGCCAGCAGCTTTAGGCCCGCTAACACTGAAGCTTTCTTT. This sequence encodes CASSFRPANTEAFF. The entire variable domain, with the rest obtained from reference TRBV5-6 and TRBJ1-1, is as follows: DAGVTQSPTHLIKTRGQQVTLRCSPKSGHDTVSWYQQALGQGPQFIFQYYEEEERQRGNFPDRFSGHQFPNYSSELNVNALLLGDSALYLCASSFRPANTEAFFGQGTRLTVV.

This clonotype showed up just a few times. The chain is built from TRBV11-3 and TRBJ2-2, with 10 bases identical to TRBD2. After removal of 5 bases from V and 3 bases from J, the junction contained 6 bases not matched to a gene. The CDR3 is 16 residues long. Germline CDR1 reads SGHNT; CDR2 reads YENEEA. CDR3 bases: TGTGCCAGCAGCGGGCTAGCGGGGGTACACACCGGGGAGCTGTTTTTT. This gives the protein CASSGLAGVHTGELFF.

About this clonotype itself: One junction end disagrees with the germline gene, perhaps due to a read error. The chain couples TRBV7-7 to TRBJ2-3; D is perhaps TRBD2 (6 bases). Germline loops: CDR1 SSHAT, CDR2 FNYEAQ (reference sequence). The CDR3 has 17 residues. This CDR3 is CASSPRKVGGRADTQYF. CDR3 sequence (DNA): TGTGCTAGCAGCCCCCGTAAGGTCGGAGGGCGCGCAGATACGCAGTATTTT.

Concerning this clonotype: This sequence may be a read error, since a much larger clone differs from it by one base. V usage is TRBV3-1 and J usage is TRBJ2-5; no clear D gene. Germline assignment: CDR1 LGHDT and CDR2 YNNKEL (reference sequence). This CDR3 spans 12 amino acids. The CDR3 sequence: CVSSHTEETQYF. The CDR3 DNA reads as TGTGTCAGCAGCCACACGGAAGAGACCCAGTACTTC.

The chain employs TRBV3-1 and TRBJ2-3; 10 nucleotides agree with TRBD2. The trim removed 4 bases at V and 5 bases at J, leaving 3 bases unmatched. The germline CDR1 and CDR2 sequences are LGHDT and YNNKEL (reference sequence). The CDR3 is 14 residues long. The CDR3 sequence is CASSRSGGRDTQYF. The CDR3 DNA reads TGTGCCAGCAGCCGTAGCGGGGGGCGAGATACGCAGTATTTT.

This clonotype was found many times. The chain couples TRBV7-9 to TRBJ2-7, with D unresolved. Germline V gives CDR1 SEHNR, CDR2 FQNEAQ (reference sequence). The CDR3 spans 12 residues. With 6 bases removed from V and 1 base from J, the gap between germline ends came to 7 bases. Here the CDR3 reads CASSGQSYEQYF. CDR3 in DNA: TGTGCCAGCAGTGGGCAGTCCTACGAGCAGTACTTC.

This clonotype has at least ten counts. This chain uses TRBV6-6 with TRBJ1-5; D gene ambiguous. This CDR3 has 10 residues. Trimming removed 4 bases at V and 9 bases at J, with 4 bases between. Germline loops: CDR1 MNHNY, CDR2 SVGAGI (reference sequence). CDR3 nucleotides: TGTGCCAGCAGTTCCGGGCCCCAGCATTTT. This sequence encodes CASSSGPQHF.

This clonotype was seen only a few times. This rearrangement joins TRBV11-2 to TRBJ1-6; 9 positions agree with TRBD1. V trimming: 10 bases; J trimming: 8 bases; junction bases outside the gene matches: 9. The CDR3 runs 14 residues. Germline-derived CDR1 and CDR2 are SGHAT and FQNNGV. The CDR3 nucleotides read TGTGCCACCGGGACAGGGACAGGGTATTCACCCCTCCACTTT. Translated: CATGTGTGYSPLHF.

The chain has TRBV12-3 or TRBV12-4 and TRBJ1-2; D is ambiguous. The CDR3 covers 13 residues. Trimming removed 5 bases at V and 2 bases at J, with 9 bases between. The CDR3 DNA reads as TGTGCCAGCAGTACCAGTAACAACTATGGCTACACCTTC. Its translation: CASSTSNNYGYTF.

This clonotype occurred many times. The rearrangement uses TRBV10-2 and TRBJ2-7; 13 bases agree with TRBD2. CDR3 length: 14 residues. The ends lost 8 bases at V and 4 bases at J; junction bases unmatched: 5. Per germline, CDR1 WSHSY and CDR2 SAAADI. The CDR3 DNA reads TGCGCCAGCGCCACTAGCGGGAGGGTTTACGAGCAGTACTTC. This codes for CASATSGRVYEQYF.

CDR3 loop: CASSLQARSGGHEQFF. The CDR3 nucleotides are TGTGCCAGCAGCTTGCAGGCTCGATCGGGGGGGCATGAGCAGTTCTTC. The chain links TRBV7-2 to TRBJ2-1; 8 bases agree with TRBD2. The ends lost 3 bases at V and 8 bases at J; junction bases unmatched: 12. Germline CDR1 is SGHTA and CDR2 is FQGNSA. CDR3 length: 16 residues.

The rearrangement uses TRBV5-1 and TRBJ1-6; no firm D call. The germline CDR1 and CDR2 sequences are SGHRS and YFSETQ. V was pared by 5 bases and J by 7 bases, with 10 bases between. The length of the CDR3 is 13 residues. The CDR3 region has the DNA TGCGCCAGCAGAGAGCAACACAATTCACCCCTCCACTTT. Its translation is CASREQHNSPLHF.

The chain recombines TRBV5-4 with TRBJ2-1; TRBD2 matches 7 bases. CDR3 size: 16 residues. J was trimmed by 4 bases and V by 4 bases; bases with no gene match: 11. Germline V gene sequence: CDR1 SGHNT, CDR2 YYREEE (reference sequence). The CDR3 DNA sequence: TGTGCCAGCAGCGCGGTACTAGCGCCCTTATACAATGAGCAGTTCTTC. Amino acids: CASSAVLAPLYNEQFF.

This clonotype was detected only a few times. A single base separates this from a much larger clone, so it may be a read error. The chain combines TRBV25-1 with TRBJ1-6, with 8 bases aligning to TRBD1. The CDR3 covers 14 residues. CDR1 is MGHDK, CDR2 SYGVNS, per germline. Germline trimming cut 2 bases from V and 9 bases from J; bases unmatched to any gene: 3. CDR3: CASSERQGSSPLHF. CDR3 sequence (DNA): TGTGCCAGCAGTGAACGACAGGGGAGTTCACCCCTCCACTTT.

With respect to this clonotype: This may be a read error, as it is one base from a much larger clone. The chain has TRBV6-2 or TRBV6-3 and TRBJ2-3; D is undetermined. The CDR3 consists of 14 residues. V lost 2 bases and J 2 bases, leaving 8 bases between the germline ends. The V gene's germline CDR1 is MNHEY and CDR2 SVGEGT. CDR3 sequence reads: CASSYGRATDTQYF. DNA of the CDR3: TGTGCCAGCAGTTACGGCCGGGCCACAGATACGCAGTATTTT.

This clonotype occurred many times. The rearrangement joins TRBV6-1 to TRBJ2-3; 8 bases agree with TRBD1. Per the germline V gene, CDR1 is MNHNS and CDR2 is SASEGT. Trimming took 7 bases from V and 3 from J; bases not matched to a gene: 15. There are 17 residues in the CDR3. The CDR3 nucleotides read TGTGCCAGCAAACCTGACCGACAGGGGAGGAGGACAGATACGCAGTATTTT. Translation gives CASKPDRQGRRTDTQYF.

This clonotype was seen a few times. The chain employs TRBV7-9 and TRBJ2-6; TRBD1 agrees at 9 bases. The ends lost 5 bases at V and 7 bases at J; junction bases unmatched: 9. Germline V gene sequence: CDR1 SEHNR, CDR2 FQNEAQ (reference sequence). The CDR3 sequence is 16 residues long. The CDR3 spells CASSPQGTGLANVLTF. CDR3 nucleotides: TGTGCCAGCAGCCCTCAAGGGACAGGGCTAGCCAACGTCCTGACTTTC.

This clonotype was counted a few times. This rearrangement joins TRBV28 to TRBJ1-6, with D maybe TRBD1 (5 bases). The CDR3 runs to 15 residues. V lost 7 bases, J lost 7 bases, and 17 bases lay in between. Germline V gene lookup returns CDR1 MDHEN and CDR2 SYDVKM. CDR3 protein: CASTNLQATNSPLHF. CDR3 bases: TGTGCCAGCACCAACCTACAGGCAACGAATTCACCCCTCCACTTT.

This clonotype was counted only a few times. The chain has TRBV18 and TRBJ2-3; 7 nucleotides match TRBD1. The CDR3 runs to 16 residues. The trim removed 6 bases at V and 6 bases at J, leaving 15 bases unmatched. Per the germline V gene, CDR1 is KGHSH and CDR2 is LQKENI. CDR3 amino acids: CASSSITGAGRDTQYF. The DNA of the CDR3 is TGTGCCAGCTCCTCCATAACAGGGGCCGGACGGGATACGCAGTATTTT.

The gene calls are TRBV5-1 and TRBJ2-3, with 12 nucleotides matching TRBD2. V was clipped by 4 bases and J by 4 bases; unmatched bases: 7. This CDR3 has 16 residues. CDR1 and CDR2 from the germline V gene are SGHRS and YFSETQ. The CDR3 DNA follows: TGCGCCAGCAGCCCGGGGCTAGCGGGGGGGCCAGATACGCAGTATTTT. It yields the protein CASSPGLAGGPDTQYF. Complete variable domain (other parts from reference TRBV5-1 and TRBJ2-3): KAGVTQTPRYLIKTRGQQVTLSCSPISGHRSVSWYQQTPGQGLQFLFEYFSETQRNKGNFPGRFSGRQFSNSRSEMNVSTLELGDSALYLCASSPGLAGGPDTQYFGPGTRLTVL.

Ten or more counts support this clonotype. The genes are TRBV7-2 and TRBJ2-2, with D uncertain. This CDR3 is 15 amino acids long. Per the germline V gene, CDR1 is SGHTA and CDR2 is FQGNSA. V was pared by 5 bases and J by 4 bases, with 14 bases between. The CDR3 region has the DNA TGTGCCAGCAGCGCAAATCCACCTTCCACCGGGGAGCTGTTTTTT. It specifies CASSANPPSTGELFF.

This clonotype was recorded at least ten times. The chain couples TRBV6-1 to TRBJ1-4; D possibly corresponds to TRBD1 (5 bases). This CDR3 has 14 amino acids. The germline V gene has CDR1 MNHNS and CDR2 SASEGT. Trimming pared 2 bases from V and 8 bases from J, leaving 12 bases between. Here the CDR3 reads CASSEQGGTEKLFF. The DNA for the CDR3 is TGTGCCAGCAGTGAACAGGGAGGAACGGAAAAACTGTTTTTT.

This clonotype was seen just once. The J gene is TRBJ2-1, the V gene TRBV28, with 14 nucleotides matching TRBD2. Germline V gene data show CDR1 as MDHEN and CDR2 as SYDVKM. The CDR3 is 14 amino acids. V dropped 4 bases and J dropped 14; count of bases not matched to a gene: 7. DNA for the CDR3: TGTGCCAGCAGTTCCGGGACTAGCGGGAGACTGGAGTTCTTC. This codes for CASSSGTSGRLEFF.

There are many counts of this clonotype. The V gene is TRBV20-1, the J gene TRBJ1-6; possible D gene TRBD1, 5 bases. The germline CDR1 and CDR2 sequences are DFQATT and SNEGSKA (reference sequence). The CDR3 runs to 14 residues. Trimming stripped 5 bases from V and 9 bases from J, with 17 bases between. The CDR3 reads CSARRQTPISPLHF. The CDR3 DNA reads TGCAGTGCTCGCCGACAGACACCCATTTCACCCCTCCACTTT.

This clonotype was found many times. The V call is TRBV24-1, the J call TRBJ1-1, with no clear D. The CDR3 covers 13 residues. Germline CDR1 and CDR2: KGHDR and SFDVKD. The V end was cut by 6 bases, the J end by 4 bases, with 11 bases between. The CDR3 region has the DNA TGTGCCACCAGTTCCAATACGCTCACTGAAGCTTTCTTT. Its translation: CATSSNTLTEAFF.

Points on this clonotype: A much larger clone lies a single base off, so this may be a read error. J is TRBJ2-3 and V is TRBV29-1; D is unresolved. Germline V lookup: CDR1 SQVTM, CDR2 ANQGSEA. Trimming removed 5 bases at V and 3 bases at J, with 3 bases between. The CDR3 contains 10 residues. In nucleotides, the CDR3 is TGCAGCGTTAGAACAGATACGCAGTATTTT. It is translated as CSVRTDTQYF.

This clonotype has a handful of counts. CDR3 region: CASTSRNTEAFF. The CDR3 coding sequence is TGTGCCAGCACTTCAAGGAACACTGAAGCTTTCTTT. The V call is TRBV6-5, the J call TRBJ1-1; D is ambiguous. Germline loops: CDR1 MNHEY, CDR2 SVGAGI. CDR3 length equals 12 residues. Trimming removed 7 bases from V and 1 base from J, with 7 bases in between.

This clonotype appeared many times. The V gene is TRBV29-1, the J gene TRBJ1-1, with no clear D. This CDR3 comprises 11 residues. Trimming cost V 1 base and J 1 base, with 1 base left between them. Germline CDR1 SQVTM, CDR2 ANQGSEA. This chain's CDR3 is CSVEGNTEAFF. The CDR3 region has the DNA TGCAGCGTTGAAGGGAACACTGAAGCTTTCTTT.

This clonotype has only a few counts. The chain uses TRBV7-8 and TRBJ2-5, with 7 nucleotides matching TRBD1. CDR1 and CDR2 (germline): SGHVS, FQNEAQ. This CDR3 region has 17 residues. Trimming cost V 5 bases and J 1 base; bases outside gene matches: 13. CDR3 region: CASSPIRGRSGQETQYF. The CDR3 DNA follows: TGTGCCAGCAGCCCGATTAGGGGGCGAAGCGGCCAAGAGACCCAGTACTTC.

This clonotype was recorded at least ten times. The genes are TRBV19 and TRBJ1-5; D unclear. Germline assignment: CDR1 LNHDA and CDR2 SQIVND (reference sequence). V lost 4 bases to trimming and J lost 4 bases, with 11 bases between them. The CDR3 length is 14 residues. CDR3 residues: CASSRRAENQPQHF. As DNA, the CDR3 is TGTGCCAGTAGTAGGAGGGCAGAAAATCAGCCCCAGCATTTT.

At least ten counts were recorded for this clonotype. The genes are TRBV29-1 and TRBJ2-7; 7 nucleotides align to TRBD1. V trimming: 4 bases; J trimming: 2 bases; junction bases outside the gene matches: 8. The germline V gene has CDR1 SQVTM and CDR2 ANQGSEA. This CDR3 contains 14 residues. The DNA of the CDR3 is TGCAGCGTTGTCGAGACAGGGCCCCCCTACGAGCAGTACTTC. Translated: CSVVETGPPYEQYF.

This rearrangement joins TRBV2 to TRBJ2-1; D is unresolved. V was clipped by 4 bases and J by 1 base, with 5 bases between them. Germline lookup yields CDR1 SNHLY and CDR2 FYNNEI. This CDR3 is 13 amino acids long. The DNA of the CDR3 is TGTGCCAGCAGTGTCCGTTCCTACAATGAGCAGTTCTTC. Translation gives CASSVRSYNEQFF.